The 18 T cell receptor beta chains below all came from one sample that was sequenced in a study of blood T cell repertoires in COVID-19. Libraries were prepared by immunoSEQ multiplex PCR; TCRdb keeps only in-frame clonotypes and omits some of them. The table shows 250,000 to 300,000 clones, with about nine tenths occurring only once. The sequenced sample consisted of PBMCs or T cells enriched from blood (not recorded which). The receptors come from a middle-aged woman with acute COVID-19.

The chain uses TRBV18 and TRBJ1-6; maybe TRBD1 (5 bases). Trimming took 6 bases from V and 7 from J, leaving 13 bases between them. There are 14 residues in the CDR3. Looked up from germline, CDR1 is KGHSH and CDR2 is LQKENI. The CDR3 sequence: CASSRDGRNSPLHF. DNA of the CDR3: TGTGCCAGCTCCCGGGACGGGAGAAATTCACCCCTCCACTTT.

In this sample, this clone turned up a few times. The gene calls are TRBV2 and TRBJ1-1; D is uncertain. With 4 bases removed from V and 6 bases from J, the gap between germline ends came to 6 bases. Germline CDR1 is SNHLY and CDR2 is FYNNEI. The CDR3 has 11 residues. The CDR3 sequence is CASSVNSEAFF. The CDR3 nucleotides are TGTGCCAGCAGTGTTAATTCTGAAGCTTTCTTT.

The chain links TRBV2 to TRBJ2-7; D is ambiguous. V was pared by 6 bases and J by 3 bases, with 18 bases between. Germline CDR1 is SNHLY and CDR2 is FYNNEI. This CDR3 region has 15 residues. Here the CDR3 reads CASSASAVGFYEQYF. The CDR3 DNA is TGTGCCAGCAGCGCTTCCGCGGTAGGTTTCTACGAGCAGTACTTC.

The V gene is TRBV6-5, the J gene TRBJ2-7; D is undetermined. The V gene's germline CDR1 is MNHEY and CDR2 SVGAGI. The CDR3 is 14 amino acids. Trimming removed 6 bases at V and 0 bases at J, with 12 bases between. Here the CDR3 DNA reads TGTGCCAGCAGCCGCGGCGGCAGCTCCTACGAGCAGTACTTC. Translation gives CASSRGGSSYEQYF.

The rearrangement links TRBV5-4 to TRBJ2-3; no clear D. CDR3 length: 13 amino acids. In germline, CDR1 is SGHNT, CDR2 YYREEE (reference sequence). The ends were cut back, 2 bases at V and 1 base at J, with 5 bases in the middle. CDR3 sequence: CASSFPGTDTQYF. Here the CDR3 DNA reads TGTGCCAGCAGCTTCCCAGGCACAGATACGCAGTATTTT.

CDR3 in amino acids: CASSGPRGGETQYF. The CDR3, as DNA: TGTGCCAGCAGCGGACCCCGGGGAGGAGAGACCCAGTACTTC. The chain recombines TRBV5-4 with TRBJ2-5, with D maybe TRBD2 (6 bases). The CDR3 runs 14 residues. CDR1 and CDR2 (germline): SGHNT, YYREEE (reference sequence). V shed 4 bases and J shed 4 bases, with 14 bases lying between them. Using reference TRBV5-4 and TRBJ2-5 for the parts outside the CDR3, the full variable domain is ETGVTQSPTHLIKTRGQQVTLRCSSQSGHNTVSWYQQALGQGPQFIFQYYREEENGRGNFPPRFSGLQFPNYSSELNVNALELDDSALYLCASSGPRGGETQYFGPGTRLLVL.

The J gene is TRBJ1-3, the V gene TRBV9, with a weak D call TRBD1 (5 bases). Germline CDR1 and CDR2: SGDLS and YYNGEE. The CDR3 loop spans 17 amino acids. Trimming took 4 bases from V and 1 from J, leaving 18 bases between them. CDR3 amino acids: CASSPRHRGFSGNTIYF. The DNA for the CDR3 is TGTGCCAGCAGCCCCCGGCATAGGGGATTTTCTGGAAACACCATATATTTT.

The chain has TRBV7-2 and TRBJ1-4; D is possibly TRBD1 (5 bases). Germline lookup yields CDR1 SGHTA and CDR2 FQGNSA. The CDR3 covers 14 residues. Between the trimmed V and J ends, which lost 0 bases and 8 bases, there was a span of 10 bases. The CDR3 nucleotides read TGTGCCAGCAGCTTAGCCAGGGCCGAGGAAAAACTGTTTTTT. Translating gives CASSLARAEEKLFF.

In DNA, the CDR3 is TGTGCCAGCGCGCCAGGACAGGGACTGAACTATGGCTACACCTTC. Its protein product is CASAPGQGLNYGYTF. The chain links TRBV11-2 to TRBJ1-2, with 8 bases matching TRBD1. CDR1 is SGHAT, CDR2 FQNNGV, per germline. This CDR3 has 15 residues. V shed 8 bases and J 2 bases; nucleotides not matched to a gene: 10.

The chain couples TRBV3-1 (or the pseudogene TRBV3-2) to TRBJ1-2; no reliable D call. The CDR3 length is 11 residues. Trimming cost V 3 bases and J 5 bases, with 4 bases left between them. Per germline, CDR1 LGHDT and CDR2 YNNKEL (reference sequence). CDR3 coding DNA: TGTGCCAGCAGCCACCTTTATGGCTACACCTTC. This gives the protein CASSHLYGYTF.

The CDR3 nucleotides are TGTGCCAGCAGACCTCAGGGAGTAGCGGCTAGCACAGATACGCAGTATTTT. Encoded protein: CASRPQGVAASTDTQYF. The J gene is TRBJ2-3, the V gene TRBV3-1 (or the pseudogene TRBV3-2), with D possibly TRBD2 on 6 matching bases. The germline V gene encodes CDR1 LGHDT and CDR2 YNNKEL (reference sequence). Trimming removed 6 bases at V and 0 bases at J, with 19 bases between. The CDR3 has 17 residues.

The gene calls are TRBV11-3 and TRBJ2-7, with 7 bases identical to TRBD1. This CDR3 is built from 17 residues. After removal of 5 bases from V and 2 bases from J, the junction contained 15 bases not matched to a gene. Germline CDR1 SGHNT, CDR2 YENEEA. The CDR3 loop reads CASSAYGTAKITYEQYF. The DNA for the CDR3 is TGTGCCAGCAGCGCCTACGGGACAGCTAAGATTACCTACGAGCAGTACTTC.

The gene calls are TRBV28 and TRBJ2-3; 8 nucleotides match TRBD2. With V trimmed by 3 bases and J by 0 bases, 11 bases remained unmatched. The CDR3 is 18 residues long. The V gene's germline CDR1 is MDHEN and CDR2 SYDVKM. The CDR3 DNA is TGTGCCAGCAGTTTTCAAACTAGCGGAGACCTAAGCACAGATACGCAGTATTTT. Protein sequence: CASSFQTSGDLSTDTQYF. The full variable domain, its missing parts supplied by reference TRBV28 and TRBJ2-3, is DVKVTQSSRYLVKRTGEKVFLECVQDMDHENMFWYRQDPGLGLRLIYFSYDVKMKEKGDIPEGYSVSREKKERFSLILESASTNQTSMYLCASSFQTSGDLSTDTQYFGPGTRLTVL.

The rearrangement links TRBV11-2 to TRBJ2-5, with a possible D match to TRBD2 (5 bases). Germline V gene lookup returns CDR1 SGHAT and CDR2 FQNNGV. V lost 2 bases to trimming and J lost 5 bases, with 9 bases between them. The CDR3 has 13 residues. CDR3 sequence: CASSLRRRETQYF. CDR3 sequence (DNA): TGTGCCAGCAGCTTAAGGAGGAGGGAGACCCAGTACTTC.

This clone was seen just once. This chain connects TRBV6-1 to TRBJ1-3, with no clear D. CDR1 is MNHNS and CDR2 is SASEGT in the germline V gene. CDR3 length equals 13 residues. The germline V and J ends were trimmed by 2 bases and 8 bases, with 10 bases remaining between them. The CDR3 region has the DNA TGTGCCAGCAGTGAATCTGCGGGCTACACCATATATTTT. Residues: CASSESAGYTIYF.

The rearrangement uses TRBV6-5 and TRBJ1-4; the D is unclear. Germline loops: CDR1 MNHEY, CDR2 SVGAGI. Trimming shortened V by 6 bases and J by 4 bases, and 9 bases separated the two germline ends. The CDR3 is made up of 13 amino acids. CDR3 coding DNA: TGTGCCAGCAGCCGCGGGTATAATGAAAAACTGTTTTTT. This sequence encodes CASSRGYNEKLFF.

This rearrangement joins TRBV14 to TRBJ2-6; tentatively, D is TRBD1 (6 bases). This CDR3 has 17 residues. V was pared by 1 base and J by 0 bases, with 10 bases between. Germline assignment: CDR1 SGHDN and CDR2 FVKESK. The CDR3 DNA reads TGTGCCAGCAGCCAAGGAGGGACACACTCTGGGGCCAACGTCCTGACTTTC. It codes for CASSQGGTHSGANVLTF.

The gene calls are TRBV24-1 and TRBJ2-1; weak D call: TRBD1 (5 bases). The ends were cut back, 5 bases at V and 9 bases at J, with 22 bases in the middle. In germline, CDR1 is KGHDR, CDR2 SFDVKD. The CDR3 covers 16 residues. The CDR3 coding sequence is TGTGCCACCAGTGGTTCAGGGTGGGGTTTGAGTGGTGAGCAGTTCTTC. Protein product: CATSGSGWGLSGEQFF.